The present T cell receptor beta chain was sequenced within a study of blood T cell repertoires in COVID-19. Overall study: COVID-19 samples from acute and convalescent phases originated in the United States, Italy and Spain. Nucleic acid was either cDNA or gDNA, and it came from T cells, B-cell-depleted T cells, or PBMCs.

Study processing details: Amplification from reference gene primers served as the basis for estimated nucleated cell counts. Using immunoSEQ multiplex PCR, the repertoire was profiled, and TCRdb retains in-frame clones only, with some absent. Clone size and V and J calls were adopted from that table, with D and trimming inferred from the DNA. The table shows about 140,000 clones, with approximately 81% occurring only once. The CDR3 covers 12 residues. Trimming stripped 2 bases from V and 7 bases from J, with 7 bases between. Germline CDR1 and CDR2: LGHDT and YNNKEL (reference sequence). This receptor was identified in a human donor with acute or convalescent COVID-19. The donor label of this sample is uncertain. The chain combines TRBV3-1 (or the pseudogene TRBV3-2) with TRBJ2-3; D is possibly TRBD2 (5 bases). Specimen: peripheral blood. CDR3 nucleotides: TGTGCCAGCAGCCAACCGGGATATACGCAGTATTTT. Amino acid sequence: CASSQPGYTQYF.